The 21 T cell receptor beta chains reported below all come from one sample, sequenced in a study of T cell responses to AZD1222 COVID-19 vaccine. Measured with immunoSEQ multiplex PCR; TCRdb has only the in-frame clones, and not every one. The table lists around 120,000 clones, around 88% of them singletons. The starting material was peripheral blood, obtained on day 0 of MenACWY control vaccination. The receptors derive from an adult in good health.

This chain joins TRBV10-3 and TRBJ1-1; 11 nucleotides line up with TRBD1. The CDR3 is made up of 14 amino acids. J lost 5 bases, V lost 4 bases, and 3 bases had no gene match. Germline V gene lookup returns CDR1 ENHRY and CDR2 SYGVKD. DNA for the CDR3: TGTGCCATCAGTGCGGGACAGGGGGGAACTGAAGCTTTCTTT. Its translation is CAISAGQGGTEAFF.

This clone was seen a single time. This chain connects TRBV5-6 to TRBJ1-1; 7 nucleotides line up with TRBD1. The CDR3 consists of 15 residues. The junction had 8 bases not matched to a gene; V was cut back by 4 bases and J by 2 bases. CDR1 is SGHDT and CDR2 is YYEEEE in the germline V gene. CDR3 DNA: TGTGCCAGCAGCCATACAGGGGCTTTAAACACTGAAGCTTTCTTT. Translation: CASSHTGALNTEAFF.

The chain links TRBV10-2 to TRBJ1-4, with TRBD1 identical over 11 bases. Germline V gives CDR1 WSHSY, CDR2 SAAADI. The CDR3 totals 15 residues. V lost 8 bases and J lost 6; bases outside the gene matches: 8. CDR3 amino acids: CASSGTGGRHEKLFF. The CDR3 region has the DNA TGCGCCAGCTCCGGGACAGGGGGGAGGCATGAAAAACTGTTTTTT.

This chain links TRBV30 with TRBJ2-3; no definite D call. Trimming pared 1 base from V and 3 bases from J, leaving 8 bases between. CDR1 and CDR2 (germline): GTSNPN, SVGIG (reference sequence). The CDR3 totals 13 residues. CDR3 residues: CAWSGRSTDTQYF. The DNA for the CDR3 is TGTGCCTGGAGTGGGCGAAGTACAGATACGCAGTATTTT.

The chain recombines TRBV12-3 or TRBV12-4 with TRBJ2-3; D is undetermined. The CDR3 runs 13 residues. V was cut by 8 bases and J by 2 bases, with 11 bases left in between. The CDR3 nucleotides read TGTGCCAGCGGGCTGACGACCACAGATACGCAGTATTTT. Translated: CASGLTTTDTQYF.

This clone has just a few counts. The V and J genes are TRBV19 and TRBJ1-5; no firm D call. Germline V CDR1 and CDR2: LNHDA, SQIVND (reference sequence). The CDR3 runs 14 residues. V lost 5 bases and J 3 bases, leaving 11 bases between the germline ends. DNA of the CDR3: TGTGCCAGTAGTTCTGGCCTGTACAATCAGCCCCAGCATTTT. It yields the protein CASSSGLYNQPQHF.

The CDR3 reads CASSYLGTTEAFF. The CDR3 region has the DNA TGTGCCAGCAGTTACTTGGGGACCACTGAAGCTTTCTTT. V gene TRBV6-5 combines with J gene TRBJ1-1, with a weak D call TRBD1 (5 bases). CDR1 is MNHEY and CDR2 is SVGAGI in the germline V gene. This CDR3 has 13 amino acids. Between the trimmed V and J ends, which lost 1 base and 4 bases, there was a span of 7 bases.

This sequence joins TRBV6-2 or TRBV6-3 and TRBJ1-2; D gene uncertain. Germline CDR1 is MNHEY and CDR2 is SVGEGT. The CDR3 spans 12 residues. V dropped 2 bases and J dropped 12 bases, with 13 bases sitting between them. The CDR3 nucleotides read TGTGCCAGCAGTTACCCCGAAGAACGCCACACCTTC. Its translation: CASSYPEERHTF.

V and J are TRBV3-1 (or the pseudogene TRBV3-2) and TRBJ1-1, with TRBD1 identical over 7 bases. This CDR3 region has 15 residues. Unmatched junction bases numbered 6, after V lost 0 bases and J lost 5 bases. Germline CDR1 is LGHDT and CDR2 is YNNKEL (reference sequence). The CDR3 nucleotides read TGTGCCAGCAGCCAAGATACGACAGGGATAACTGAAGCTTTCTTT. Encoded protein: CASSQDTTGITEAFF.

The chain is built from TRBV12-3 or TRBV12-4 and TRBJ2-3, with D hard to call. The CDR3 runs 13 residues. The germline V and J ends were trimmed by 6 bases and 8 bases, with 15 bases remaining between them. The CDR3, as DNA: TGTGCCAGCAGCCCGCGTAAGGTTGGTACGCAGTATTTT. Translating it yields CASSPRKVGTQYF.

Concerning this clone itself: This CDR3 is also generated by other DNA sequences in the sample. Written as DNA, the CDR3 is TGCGCCAGCAGCTTGGATGGACAGGGCGACTATGGCTACACCTTC. Residues: CASSLDGQGDYGYTF. The chain links TRBV5-1 to TRBJ1-2, with 8 bases aligning to TRBD1. The J segment lost 3 bases and the V segment lost 0 bases, leaving 4 bases of the junction unmatched. This CDR3 is built from 15 residues. Per the germline V gene, CDR1 is SGHRS and CDR2 is YFSETQ.

This clone occurred once. The chain employs TRBV10-3 and TRBJ2-7; possibly TRBD2 for D (6 bases). Germline CDR1 and CDR2: ENHRY and SYGVKD. The CDR3 totals 14 residues. Trimming left V 3 bases short and J 2 bases short, with 11 bases between. CDR3 residues: CAISDGSRTYEQYF. In DNA, the CDR3 is TGTGCCATCAGTGACGGGAGTCGCACCTACGAGCAGTACTTC.

This sequence joins TRBV6-5 and TRBJ1-6; no definite D call. Germline V gene lookup returns CDR1 MNHEY and CDR2 SVGAGI. Trimming stripped 5 bases from V and 9 bases from J, with 14 bases between. This CDR3 region has 14 residues. The CDR3 sequence is CASSQPPGISPLHF. The DNA of the CDR3 is TGTGCCAGCAGTCAGCCACCCGGGATTTCACCCCTCCACTTT.

The chain couples TRBV5-4 to TRBJ1-2; D unresolved. V was pared by 0 bases and J by 4 bases, with 13 bases between. The CDR3 runs to 15 residues. CDR1 SGHNT and CDR2 YYREEE come from the germline V gene (reference sequence). CDR3 sequence reads: CASSLAMGLGYGYTF. The CDR3 DNA sequence: TGTGCCAGCAGCTTGGCGATGGGGTTGGGCTATGGCTACACCTTC.

The gene calls are TRBV16 and TRBJ2-6; 7 bases are shared with TRBD1. The germline gives CDR1 KGHSY, CDR2 FQNENV. J gave up 5 bases and V 0 bases, and 1 base lay outside the gene matches. There are 15 residues in the CDR3. CDR3 DNA: TGTGCCAGCAGCCAATCGACAGGGAGGGCCAACGTCCTGACTTTC. This codes for CASSQSTGRANVLTF.

The rearrangement uses TRBV3-1 (or the pseudogene TRBV3-2) and TRBJ2-3; D is undetermined. Per the germline V gene, CDR1 is LGHDT and CDR2 is YNNKEL (reference sequence). CDR3 size: 14 residues. V was trimmed by 0 bases and J by 0 bases, leaving 4 bases between them. In DNA, the CDR3 is TGTGCCAGCAGCCAAGATGCGAGCACAGATACGCAGTATTTT. As protein: CASSQDASTDTQYF.

This clone was detected only once. The sample has other DNA sequences that encode this CDR3 too. The CDR3 DNA is TGTGCCTGGAGTGTCGGGGGCGGCTCCTACGAGCAGTACTTC. As protein: CAWSVGGGSYEQYF. The chain joins TRBV30 to TRBJ2-7; D assignment may be TRBD1 or TRBD2 (6 bases each). Trimming took off 0 bases at V and 0 bases at J, with 9 bases between the two ends. CDR1 and CDR2 (germline): GTSNPN, SVGIG (reference sequence). CDR3 size: 14 residues.

The chain has TRBV7-9 and TRBJ1-3; the match to TRBD1 covers 10 bases. In germline, CDR1 is SEHNR, CDR2 FQNEAQ (reference sequence). With V trimmed by 4 bases and J by 3 bases, 3 bases remained unmatched. The CDR3 has 15 amino acids. CDR3 sequence reads: CASSSDRGNGNTIYF. The CDR3 DNA sequence: TGTGCCAGCAGCTCGGACAGGGGGAATGGAAACACCATATATTTT.

V is TRBV18 and J is TRBJ1-1; no firm D call. CDR3 length equals 13 residues. Trimming stripped 7 bases from V and 0 bases from J, with 9 bases between. Germline CDR1 and CDR2: KGHSH and LQKENI. The CDR3 loop is CASCAGLNTEAFF. The CDR3 bases are TGTGCCAGCTGCGCGGGCCTGAACACTGAAGCTTTCTTT.

This clone was counted only a few times. The chain carries TRBV5-4 and TRBJ1-2; no firm D call. In germline, CDR1 is SGHNT, CDR2 YYREEE (reference sequence). Between the trimmed V and J ends, which lost 1 base and 4 bases, there was a span of 20 bases. The CDR3 contains 17 residues. CDR3: CASSLIPANTVTYGYTF. The CDR3 nucleotides are TGTGCCAGCAGCTTGATCCCCGCTAACACAGTGACCTATGGCTACACCTTC.

The V call is TRBV19, the J call TRBJ1-1; D unresolved. This CDR3 has 14 amino acids. Germline CDR1 reads LNHDA; CDR2 reads SQIVND (reference sequence). The V and J ends lost 6 bases and 1 base respectively, with 12 bases between them. CDR3 coding DNA: TGTGCCAGTAGATCTCGATTAAAGAACACTGAAGCTTTCTTT. It codes for CASRSRLKNTEAFF.